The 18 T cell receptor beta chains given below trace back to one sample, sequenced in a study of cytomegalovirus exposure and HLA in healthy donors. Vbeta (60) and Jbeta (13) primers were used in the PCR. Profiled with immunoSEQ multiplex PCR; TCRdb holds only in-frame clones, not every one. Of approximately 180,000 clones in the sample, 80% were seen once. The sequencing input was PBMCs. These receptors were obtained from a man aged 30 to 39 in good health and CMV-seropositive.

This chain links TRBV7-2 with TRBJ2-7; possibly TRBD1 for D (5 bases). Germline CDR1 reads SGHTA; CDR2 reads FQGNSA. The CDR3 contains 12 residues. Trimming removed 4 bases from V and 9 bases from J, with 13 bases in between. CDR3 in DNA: TGTGCCAGCAGCTACAGGTCCCACGGGCAGTACTTC. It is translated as CASSYRSHGQYF.

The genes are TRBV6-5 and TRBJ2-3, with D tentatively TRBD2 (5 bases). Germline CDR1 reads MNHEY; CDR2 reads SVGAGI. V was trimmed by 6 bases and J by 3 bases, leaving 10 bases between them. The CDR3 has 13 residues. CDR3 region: CASSFPGTDTQYF. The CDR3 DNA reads TGTGCCAGCAGCTTCCCGGGGACAGATACGCAGTATTTT.

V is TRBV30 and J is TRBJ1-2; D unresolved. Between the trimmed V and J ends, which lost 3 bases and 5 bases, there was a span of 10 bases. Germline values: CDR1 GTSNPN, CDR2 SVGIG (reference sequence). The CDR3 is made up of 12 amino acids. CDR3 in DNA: TGTGCCTGGAGCGACACGGGATATGGCTACACCTTC. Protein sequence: CAWSDTGYGYTF.

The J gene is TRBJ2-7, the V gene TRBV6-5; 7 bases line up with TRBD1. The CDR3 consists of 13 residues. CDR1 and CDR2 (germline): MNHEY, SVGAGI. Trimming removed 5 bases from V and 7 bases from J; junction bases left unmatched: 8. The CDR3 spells CASSNDRAVEQYF. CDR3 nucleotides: TGTGCCAGCAGTAATGACAGGGCGGTTGAGCAGTACTTC.

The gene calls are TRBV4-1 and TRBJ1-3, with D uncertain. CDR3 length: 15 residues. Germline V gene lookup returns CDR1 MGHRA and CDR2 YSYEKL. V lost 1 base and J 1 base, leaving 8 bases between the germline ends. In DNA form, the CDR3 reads TGCGCCAGCAGCCAAGGTCATAGATCTGGAAACACCATATATTTT. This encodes CASSQGHRSGNTIYF.

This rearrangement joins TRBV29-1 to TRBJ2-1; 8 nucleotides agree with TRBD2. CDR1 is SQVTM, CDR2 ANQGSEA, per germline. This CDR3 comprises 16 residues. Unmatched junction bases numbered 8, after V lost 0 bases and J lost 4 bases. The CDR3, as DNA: TGCAGCGTTGAAGATCTTAGCGGGAACGGTTACAATGAGCAGTTCTTC. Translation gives CSVEDLSGNGYNEQFF.

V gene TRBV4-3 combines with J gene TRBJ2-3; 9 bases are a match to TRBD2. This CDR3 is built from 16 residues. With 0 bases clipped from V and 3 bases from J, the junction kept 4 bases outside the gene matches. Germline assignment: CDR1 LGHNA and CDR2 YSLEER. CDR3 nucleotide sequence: TGCGCCAGCAGCCAAGATGCGGGGGGGGAGACAGATACGCAGTATTTT. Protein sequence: CASSQDAGGETDTQYF.

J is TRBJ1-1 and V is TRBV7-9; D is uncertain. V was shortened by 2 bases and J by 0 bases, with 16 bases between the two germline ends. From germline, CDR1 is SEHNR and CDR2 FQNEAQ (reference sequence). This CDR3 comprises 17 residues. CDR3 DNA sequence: TGTGCCAGCAGCTTACGGCGGCCTGGTCGGATGAACACTGAAGCTTTCTTT. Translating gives CASSLRRPGRMNTEAFF.

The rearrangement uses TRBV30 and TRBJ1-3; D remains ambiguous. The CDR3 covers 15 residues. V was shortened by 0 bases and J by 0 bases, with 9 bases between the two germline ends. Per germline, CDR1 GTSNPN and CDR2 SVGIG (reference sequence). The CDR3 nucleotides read TGTGCCTGGAGTGTACGGAGAGCCTCTGGAAACACCATATATTTT. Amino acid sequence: CAWSVRRASGNTIYF. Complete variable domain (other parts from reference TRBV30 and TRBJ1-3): SQTIHQWPATLVQPVGSPLSLECTVEGTSNPNLYWYRQAAGRGLQLLFYSVGIGQISSEVPQNLSASRPQDRQFILSSKKLLLSDSGFYLCAWSVRRASGNTIYFGEGSWLTVV.

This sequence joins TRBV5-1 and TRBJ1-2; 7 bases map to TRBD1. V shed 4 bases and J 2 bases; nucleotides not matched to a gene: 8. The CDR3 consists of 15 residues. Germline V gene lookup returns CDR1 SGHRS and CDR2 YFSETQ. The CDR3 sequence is CASSLGGAENYGYTF. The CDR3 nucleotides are TGCGCCAGCAGCCTAGGGGGCGCCGAGAACTATGGCTACACCTTC.

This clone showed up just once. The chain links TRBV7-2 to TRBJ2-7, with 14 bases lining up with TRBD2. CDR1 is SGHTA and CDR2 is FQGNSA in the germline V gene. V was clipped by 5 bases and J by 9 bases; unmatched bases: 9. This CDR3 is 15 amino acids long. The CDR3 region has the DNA TGTGCCAGCAGCCTCCGACTAGCGGGGGGGCCGAGGCAGTACTTC. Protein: CASSLRLAGGPRQYF.

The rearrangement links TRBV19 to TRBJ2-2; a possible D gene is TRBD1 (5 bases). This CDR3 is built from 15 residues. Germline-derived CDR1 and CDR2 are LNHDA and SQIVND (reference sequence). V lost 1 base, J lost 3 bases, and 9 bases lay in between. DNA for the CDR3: TGTGCCAGTAGTATAGGGGGCGCTTACACCGGGGAGCTGTTTTTT. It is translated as CASSIGGAYTGELFF.

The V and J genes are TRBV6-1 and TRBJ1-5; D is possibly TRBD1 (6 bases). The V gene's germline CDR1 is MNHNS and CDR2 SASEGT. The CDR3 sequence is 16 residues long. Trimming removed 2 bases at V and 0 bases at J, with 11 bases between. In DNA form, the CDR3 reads TGTGCCAGCAGTGAACTGACAGGATATAGCAATCAGCCCCAGCATTTT. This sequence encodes CASSELTGYSNQPQHF.

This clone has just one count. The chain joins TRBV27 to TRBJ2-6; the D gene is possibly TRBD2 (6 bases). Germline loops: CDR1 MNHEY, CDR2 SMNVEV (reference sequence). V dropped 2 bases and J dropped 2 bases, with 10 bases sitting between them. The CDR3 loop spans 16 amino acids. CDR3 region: CASSLVGGTGANVLTF. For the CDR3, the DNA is TGTGCCAGCAGTTTAGTGGGGGGAACTGGGGCCAACGTCCTGACTTTC.

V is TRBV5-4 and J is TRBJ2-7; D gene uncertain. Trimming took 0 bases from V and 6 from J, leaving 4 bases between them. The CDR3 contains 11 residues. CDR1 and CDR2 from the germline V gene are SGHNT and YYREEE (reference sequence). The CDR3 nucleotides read TGTGCCAGCAGCTTGGCTTCCGAGCAGTACTTC. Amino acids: CASSLASEQYF.

The CDR3 loop reads CASSLLTSGRDEQYF. The CDR3, as DNA: TGTGCCAGCAGTTTACTTACTAGCGGGAGAGACGAGCAGTACTTC. The chain recombines TRBV28 with TRBJ2-7, with TRBD2 matching over 11 bases. Looked up from germline, CDR1 is MDHEN and CDR2 is SYDVKM. The CDR3 length is 15 residues. V was clipped by 2 bases and J by 5 bases; unmatched bases: 5.

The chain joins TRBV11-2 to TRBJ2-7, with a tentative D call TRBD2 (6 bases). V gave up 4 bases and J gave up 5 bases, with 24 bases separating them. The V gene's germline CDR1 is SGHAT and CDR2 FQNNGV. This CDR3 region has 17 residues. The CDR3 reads CASSSTFLAPPGDEQYF. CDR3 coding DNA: TGTGCCAGCAGCTCGACCTTCCTAGCGCCGCCGGGGGACGAGCAGTACTTC.

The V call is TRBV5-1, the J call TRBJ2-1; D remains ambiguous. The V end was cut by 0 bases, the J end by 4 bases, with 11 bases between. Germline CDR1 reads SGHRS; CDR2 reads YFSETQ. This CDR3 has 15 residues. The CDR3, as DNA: TGCGCCAGCAGCTTGGGGTCTCGCACATACAATGAGCAGTTCTTC. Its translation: CASSLGSRTYNEQFF.